This is a list of T cell receptor beta chains from one sample in a study of cytomegalovirus exposure and HLA in healthy donors. Using immunoSEQ multiplex PCR, the repertoire was profiled, and TCRdb retains in-frame clones only, with some absent. The sample is made up of around 80,000 clones, and the top ten hold under 0.9% of it. Sequencing used PBMCs. These receptors all stem from a boy younger than 18 in good health and CMV-seronegative. CDR3s include the opening cysteine and the closing phenylalanine or tryptophan. D genes are given only for firm matches.

CDR3 length: 14; V gene: TRBV9; D gene: .; J gene: TRBJ2-3; CDR3 DNA: TGTGCCAGCAGCGTAGCTCTAGGGGCAGATACGCAGTATTTT; CDR3 protein: CASSVALGADTQYF
CDR3 length: 15; V gene: TRBV7-2; D gene: TRBD1; J gene: TRBJ1-5; CDR3 DNA: TGTGCCAGCAGCTTAGCAGGGGGCCTGAGTCAGCCCCAGCATTTT; CDR3 protein: CASSLAGGLSQPQHF
CDR3 length: 15; V gene: TRBV30; D gene: .; J gene: TRBJ1-1; CDR3 DNA: TGTGCCTGGAGTGTAACAGGGTCAATGAACACTGAAGCTTTCTTT; CDR3 protein: CAWSVTGSMNTEAFF
CDR3 length: 16; V gene: TRBV6-5; D gene: .; J gene: TRBJ1-2; CDR3 DNA: TGTGCCAGCAGTTCCCAATTCGGGTCGCAGAGCTATGGCTACACCTTC; CDR3 protein: CASSSQFGSQSYGYTF
CDR3 length: 13; V gene: TRBV6-5; D gene: .; J gene: TRBJ2-1; CDR3 DNA: TGTGCCACCCAGGGACTGTATAACAATGAGCAGTTCTTC; CDR3 protein: CATQGLYNNEQFF
CDR3 length: 13; V gene: TRBV5-6; D gene: .; J gene: TRBJ1-1; CDR3 DNA: TGTGCCAGCAGCTTTCAGATGACAGCCGAAGCTTTCTTT; CDR3 protein: CASSFQMTAEAFF
CDR3 length: 13; V gene: TRBV10-3; D gene: .; J gene: TRBJ1-5; CDR3 DNA: TGTGCCATCAGTGAGTCGGGAGATCAGCCCCAGCATTTT; CDR3 protein: CAISESGDQPQHF
CDR3 length: 15; V gene: TRBV6-5; D gene: TRBD1; J gene: TRBJ2-1; CDR3 DNA: TGTGCCAGCAGATGGGGGGCAGGGGGCCGGAATGAGCAGTTCTTC; CDR3 protein: CASRWGAGGRNEQFF
CDR3 length: 13; V gene: TRBV30; D gene: .; J gene: TRBJ2-1; CDR3 DNA: TGTGCCTGGAGTATGACTAGTGACAATGAGCAGTTCTTC; CDR3 protein: CAWSMTSDNEQFF
CDR3 length: 18; V gene: TRBV7-2; D gene: TRBD1; J gene: TRBJ2-3; CDR3 DNA: TGTGCCAGCAGGCCGGGACAGGGGGGAAGCGGGCGCACAGATACGCAGTATTTT; CDR3 protein: CASRPGQGGSGRTDTQYF
CDR3 length: 15; V gene: TRBV27; D gene: TRBD1; J gene: TRBJ2-3; CDR3 DNA: TGTGCCAGCAGTCCGACAGGGCCTGGCACAGATACGCAGTATTTT; CDR3 protein: CASSPTGPGTDTQYF
CDR3 length: 18; V gene: TRBV12-5; D gene: TRBD1; J gene: TRBJ2-2; CDR3 DNA: TGTGCTAGTGGTTTGATATTGGGACAGGCTACGAACACCGGGGAGCTGTTTTTT; CDR3 protein: CASGLILGQATNTGELFF
CDR3 length: 17; V gene: TRBV7-8; D gene: TRBD1; J gene: TRBJ2-5; CDR3 DNA: TGTGCCAGCAGCTACCTTGTTCCGGGACAGGGCAAGGAGACCCAGTACTTC; CDR3 protein: CASSYLVPGQGKETQYF
CDR3 length: 16; V gene: TRBV28; D gene: TRBD1; J gene: TRBJ2-7; CDR3 DNA: TGTGCCAGCAGTTCTCCCGGGACAGGGCACTCCTACGAGCAGTACTTC; CDR3 protein: CASSSPGTGHSYEQYF
CDR3 length: 15; V gene: TRBV6-4; D gene: TRBD2; J gene: TRBJ2-1; CDR3 DNA: TGTGCCAGCAGTGATTACGGGGGGGCTTACAATGAGCAGTTCTTC; CDR3 protein: CASSDYGGAYNEQFF
CDR3 length: 16; V gene: TRBV5-4; D gene: TRBD2; J gene: TRBJ2-1; CDR3 DNA: TGTGCCAGCAGCTTGTTCCCGGGACTAGCCGCCAATGAGCAGTTCTTC; CDR3 protein: CASSLFPGLAANEQFF
CDR3 length: 13; V gene: TRBV2; D gene: .; J gene: TRBJ2-1; CDR3 DNA: TGTGCCAGCAGTGGGGGGCCCGACAATGAGCAGTTCTTC; CDR3 protein: CASSGGPDNEQFF
CDR3 length: 14; V gene: TRBV9; D gene: TRBD1; J gene: TRBJ1-2; CDR3 DNA: TGTGCCAGCAGCGTATTACAGGGGAGCTATGGCTACACCTTC; CDR3 protein: CASSVLQGSYGYTF
CDR3 length: 12; V gene: TRBV10-2; D gene: .; J gene: TRBJ1-2; CDR3 DNA: TGCGCCAGCAGCCCGACAGGAGAGGGCTACACCTTC; CDR3 protein: CASSPTGEGYTF
CDR3 length: 15; V gene: TRBV4-1; D gene: TRBD2; J gene: TRBJ2-7; CDR3 DNA: TGCGCCAGCAGCCAAGAGACTAGCGGGAGTTACGAGCAGTACTTC; CDR3 protein: CASSQETSGSYEQYF
CDR3 length: 16; V gene: TRBV4-1; D gene: .; J gene: TRBJ1-2; CDR3 DNA: TGCGCCAGCAGCCAAGACCAGGTGCCCGGGAGCTATGGCTACACCTTC; CDR3 protein: CASSQDQVPGSYGYTF
CDR3 length: 15; V gene: TRBV2; D gene: .; J gene: TRBJ1-2; CDR3 DNA: TGTGCCAGCAGTGAAGGCGGGGGACCTAACTATGGCTACACCTTC; CDR3 protein: CASSEGGGPNYGYTF
CDR3 length: 15; V gene: TRBV7-2; D gene: .; J gene: TRBJ1-5; CDR3 DNA: TGTGCCAGCAGCTCGGGGGTATTTGGCAATCAGCCCCAGCATTTT; CDR3 protein: CASSSGVFGNQPQHF
CDR3 length: 16; V gene: TRBV30; D gene: .; J gene: TRBJ2-5; CDR3 DNA: TGTGCCTGGAGTGGCGGGGCGGGGAGAAAAGAGGAGACCCAGTACTTC; CDR3 protein: CAWSGGAGRKEETQYF
CDR3 length: 17; V gene: TRBV4-1; D gene: TRBD1; J gene: TRBJ2-3; CDR3 DNA: TGCGCCAGCAGCCAAGACGTAGGACAGGGCTACACAGATACGCAGTATTTT; CDR3 protein: CASSQDVGQGYTDTQYF
CDR3 length: 14; V gene: TRBV7-2; D gene: .; J gene: TRBJ1-5; CDR3 DNA: TGTGCCAGCAGCGGGGACTTCAGCAATCAGCCCCAGCATTTT; CDR3 protein: CASSGDFSNQPQHF
CDR3 length: 13; V gene: TRBV30; D gene: TRBD1; J gene: TRBJ1-3; CDR3 DNA: TGTGCCTGGAGCCCCTTCCCCGGACAGGAGCCTGCCTTT; CDR3 protein: CAWSPFPGQEPAF
CDR3 length: 14; V gene: TRBV12-5; D gene: .; J gene: TRBJ1-2; CDR3 DNA: TGTGCTAGTGCTCTGGGGGGGGCCAACTATGGCTACACCTTC; CDR3 protein: CASALGGANYGYTF
CDR3 length: 15; V gene: TRBV15; D gene: .; J gene: TRBJ1-5; CDR3 DNA: TGTGCCACCAGCAGAGGCAGGGGAGGCAATCAGCCCCAGCATTTT; CDR3 protein: CATSRGRGGNQPQHF
CDR3 length: 16; V gene: TRBV18; D gene: TRBD1; J gene: TRBJ2-7; CDR3 DNA: TGTGCCAGCTCACCAAGTACAGGGGGCATATCCTACGAGCAGTACTTC; CDR3 protein: CASSPSTGGISYEQYF
CDR3 length: 15; V gene: TRBV5-1; D gene: TRBD2; J gene: TRBJ2-5; CDR3 DNA: TGCGCCAGCACCCAACTAGCGGGGGGGCAAGAGACCCAGTACTTC; CDR3 protein: CASTQLAGGQETQYF
CDR3 length: 14; V gene: TRBV29-1; D gene: TRBD1; J gene: TRBJ1-1; CDR3 DNA: TGCAGCGTTGAAGTACAGGGGATTGGCACTGAAGCTTTCTTT; CDR3 protein: CSVEVQGIGTEAFF
CDR3 length: 13; V gene: TRBV25-1; D gene: .; J gene: TRBJ2-7; CDR3 DNA: TGTGCCAGCAGCGTCGTGGGGGGAAACGAGCAGTACTTC; CDR3 protein: CASSVVGGNEQYF
CDR3 length: 17; V gene: TRBV9; D gene: .; J gene: TRBJ2-1; CDR3 DNA: TGTGCCAGCAGCGTAACCCCAGCGGCTAGCTCCTACAATGAGCAGTTCTTC; CDR3 protein: CASSVTPAASSYNEQFF
CDR3 length: 18; V gene: TRBV15; D gene: TRBD1; J gene: TRBJ2-7; CDR3 DNA: TGTGCCACCAGCAGACCCCCACGCGGGACAGGGGTTTCCTACGAGCAGTACTTC; CDR3 protein: CATSRPPRGTGVSYEQYF
CDR3 length: 12; V gene: TRBV7-9; D gene: .; J gene: TRBJ1-1; CDR3 DNA: TGTGCCAGCAGCTTATCGAGAACTGAAGCTTTCTTT; CDR3 protein: CASSLSRTEAFF
CDR3 length: 11; V gene: TRBV11-2; D gene: .; J gene: TRBJ1-4; CDR3 DNA: TGTGCCAGCAGCCAAGGGGCCGACTCGATTTTT; CDR3 protein: CASSQGADSIF
CDR3 length: 15; V gene: TRBV6-1; D gene: .; J gene: TRBJ1-1; CDR3 DNA: TGTGCCAGCAGTGAAGTTGCGGGGGGCACACTAAAAGCTTTCTTT; CDR3 protein: CASSEVAGGTLKAFF
CDR3 length: 16; V gene: TRBV6-1; D gene: .; J gene: TRBJ2-5; CDR3 DNA: TGTGCCAGCAGTGAATTCGCCCAGGCGGGCCAAGAGACCCAGTACTTC; CDR3 protein: CASSEFAQAGQETQYF
CDR3 length: 13; V gene: TRBV4-3; D gene: .; J gene: TRBJ2-7; CDR3 DNA: TGCGCCAGCAGCCAAGAGTCAGGCCACGAGCAGTACTTC; CDR3 protein: CASSQESGHEQYF
CDR3 length: 15; V gene: TRBV7-9; D gene: .; J gene: TRBJ1-2; CDR3 DNA: TGTGCCAGCAGCTTAGTCGGGGGGTGGTCCGATGACTACACCTTC; CDR3 protein: CASSLVGGWSDDYTF
CDR3 length: 15; V gene: TRBV6-7; D gene: .; J gene: TRBJ1-1; CDR3 DNA: TGTGCCAGCAGTTACCTTCCGATCCGAGAGTCTGAAGCTTTCTTT; CDR3 protein: CASSYLPIRESEAFF
CDR3 length: 13; V gene: TRBV19; D gene: .; J gene: TRBJ1-1; CDR3 DNA: TGTGCCAGTAGGGATTCAGCGGAGTTTGAAGCTTTCTTT; CDR3 protein: CASRDSAEFEAFF
CDR3 length: 17; V gene: TRBV9; D gene: .; J gene: TRBJ1-6; CDR3 DNA: TGTGCCAGCAGCCTCGGGGAGCTGAGCGCCTATAATTCACCCCTCCACTTT; CDR3 protein: CASSLGELSAYNSPLHF
CDR3 length: 14; V gene: TRBV30; D gene: .; J gene: TRBJ1-1; CDR3 DNA: TGTGCCTGGAGTGTAGGGGTCCGTGGCACTGAAGCTTTCTTT; CDR3 protein: CAWSVGVRGTEAFF
CDR3 length: 16; V gene: TRBV7-9; D gene: TRBD1; J gene: TRBJ1-4; CDR3 DNA: TGTGCCAGCAGCGAGACAGGGGGCGCGGTTAATGAAAAACTGTTTTTT; CDR3 protein: CASSETGGAVNEKLFF